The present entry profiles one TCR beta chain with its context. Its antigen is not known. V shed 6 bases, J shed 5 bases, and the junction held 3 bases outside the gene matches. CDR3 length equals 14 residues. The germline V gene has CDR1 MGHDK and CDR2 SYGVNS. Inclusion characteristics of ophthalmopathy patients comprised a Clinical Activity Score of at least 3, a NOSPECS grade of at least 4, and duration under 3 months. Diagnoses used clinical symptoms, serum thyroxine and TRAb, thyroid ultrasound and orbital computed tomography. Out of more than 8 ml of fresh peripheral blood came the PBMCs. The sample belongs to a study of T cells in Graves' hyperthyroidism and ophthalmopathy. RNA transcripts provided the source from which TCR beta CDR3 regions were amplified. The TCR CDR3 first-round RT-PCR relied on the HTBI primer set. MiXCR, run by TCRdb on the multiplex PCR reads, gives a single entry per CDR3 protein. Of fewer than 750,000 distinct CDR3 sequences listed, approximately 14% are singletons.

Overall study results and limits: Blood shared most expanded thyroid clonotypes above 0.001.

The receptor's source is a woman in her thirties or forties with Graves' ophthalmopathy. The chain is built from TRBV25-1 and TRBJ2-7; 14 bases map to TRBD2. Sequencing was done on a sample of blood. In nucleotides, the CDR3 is TGTGCCAGCAGGGGACTAGCGGGAGCCCACGAGCAGTACTTC. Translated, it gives CASRGLAGAHEQYF.